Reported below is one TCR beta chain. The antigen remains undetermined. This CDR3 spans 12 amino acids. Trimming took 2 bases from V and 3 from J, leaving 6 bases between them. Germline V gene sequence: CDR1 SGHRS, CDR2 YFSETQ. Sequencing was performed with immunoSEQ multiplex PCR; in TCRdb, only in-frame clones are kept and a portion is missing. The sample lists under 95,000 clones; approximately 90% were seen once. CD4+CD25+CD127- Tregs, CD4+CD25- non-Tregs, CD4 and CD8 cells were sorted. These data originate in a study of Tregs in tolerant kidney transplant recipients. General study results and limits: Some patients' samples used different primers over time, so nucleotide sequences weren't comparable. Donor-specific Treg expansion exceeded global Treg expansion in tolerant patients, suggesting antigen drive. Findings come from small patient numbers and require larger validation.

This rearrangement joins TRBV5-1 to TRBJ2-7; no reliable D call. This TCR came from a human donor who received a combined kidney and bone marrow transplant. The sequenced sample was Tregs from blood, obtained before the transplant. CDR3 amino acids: CASSLNLYEQYF. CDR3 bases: TGCGCCAGCAGCTTAAACCTCTACGAGCAGTACTTC.